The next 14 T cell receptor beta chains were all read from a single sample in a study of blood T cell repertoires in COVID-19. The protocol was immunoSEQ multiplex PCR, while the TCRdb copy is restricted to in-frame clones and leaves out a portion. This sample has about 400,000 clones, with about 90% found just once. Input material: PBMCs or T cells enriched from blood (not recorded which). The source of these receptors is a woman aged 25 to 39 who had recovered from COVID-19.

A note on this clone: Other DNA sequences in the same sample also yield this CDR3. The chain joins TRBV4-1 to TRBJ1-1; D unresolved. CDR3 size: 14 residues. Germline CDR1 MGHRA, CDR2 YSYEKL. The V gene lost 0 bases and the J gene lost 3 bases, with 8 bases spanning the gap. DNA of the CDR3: TGCGCCAGCAGCCAAGAAGGCCAGGACACTGAAGCTTTCTTT. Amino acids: CASSQEGQDTEAFF.

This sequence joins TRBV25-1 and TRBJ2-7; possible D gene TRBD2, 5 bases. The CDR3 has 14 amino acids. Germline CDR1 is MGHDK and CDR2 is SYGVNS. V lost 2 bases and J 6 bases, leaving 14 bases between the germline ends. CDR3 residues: CASSEPSNPLEQYF. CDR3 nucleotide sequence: TGTGCCAGCAGTGAACCTAGCAACCCCCTCGAGCAGTACTTC.

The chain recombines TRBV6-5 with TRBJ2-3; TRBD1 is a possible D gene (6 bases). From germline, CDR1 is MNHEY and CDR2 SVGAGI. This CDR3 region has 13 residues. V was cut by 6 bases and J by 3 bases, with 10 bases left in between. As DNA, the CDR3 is TGTGCCAGCAGACCCACAGGGACAGATACGCAGTATTTT. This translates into CASRPTGTDTQYF.

The CDR3 sequence: CASSSPATYHQETQYF. DNA of the CDR3: TGTGCCAGCAGCTCCCCCGCCACTTACCATCAAGAGACCCAGTACTTC. The rearrangement uses TRBV28 and TRBJ2-5; D is unclear. The CDR3 length is 16 residues. Trimming removed 6 bases at V and 2 bases at J, with 19 bases between. Germline V CDR1 and CDR2: MDHEN, SYDVKM.

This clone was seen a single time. CDR3 sequence reads: CASSPDPGNEQFF. The CDR3 region has the DNA TGTGCCAGCAGCCCCGATCCGGGCAATGAGCAGTTCTTC. The V and J genes are TRBV7-3 and TRBJ2-1; no firm D call. Per the germline V gene, CDR1 is SGHTA and CDR2 is FQGTGA. The CDR3 contains 13 residues. Trimming took 5 bases from V and 6 from J, leaving 11 bases between them.

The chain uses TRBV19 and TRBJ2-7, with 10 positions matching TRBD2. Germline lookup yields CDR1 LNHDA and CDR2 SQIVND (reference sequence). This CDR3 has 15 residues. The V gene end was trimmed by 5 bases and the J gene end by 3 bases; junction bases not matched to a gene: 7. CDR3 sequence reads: CASSRPSGGHYEQYF. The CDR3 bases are TGTGCCAGTAGTCGACCTAGCGGGGGCCACTACGAGCAGTACTTC.

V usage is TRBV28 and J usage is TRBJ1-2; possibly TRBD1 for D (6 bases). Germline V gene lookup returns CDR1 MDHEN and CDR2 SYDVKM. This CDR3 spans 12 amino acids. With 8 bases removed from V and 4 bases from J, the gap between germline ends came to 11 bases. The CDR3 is CASRGQSYGYTF. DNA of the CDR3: TGTGCCAGCCGAGGACAGAGCTATGGCTACACCTTC.

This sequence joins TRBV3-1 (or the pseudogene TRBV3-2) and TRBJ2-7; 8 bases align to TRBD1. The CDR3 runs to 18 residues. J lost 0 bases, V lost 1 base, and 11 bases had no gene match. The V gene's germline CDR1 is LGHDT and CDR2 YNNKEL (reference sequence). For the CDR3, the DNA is TGTGCCAGCAGCCAAGTGTATATATCAGGGACAGGCTCCTACGAGCAGTACTTC. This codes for CASSQVYISGTGSYEQYF.

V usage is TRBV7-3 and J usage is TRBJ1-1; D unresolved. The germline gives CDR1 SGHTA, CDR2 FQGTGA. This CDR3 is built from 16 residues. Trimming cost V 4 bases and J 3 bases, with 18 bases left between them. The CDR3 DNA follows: TGTGCCAGCAGCTGGGCTGGAGGAAGAGCGGACACTGAAGCTTTCTTT. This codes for CASSWAGGRADTEAFF.

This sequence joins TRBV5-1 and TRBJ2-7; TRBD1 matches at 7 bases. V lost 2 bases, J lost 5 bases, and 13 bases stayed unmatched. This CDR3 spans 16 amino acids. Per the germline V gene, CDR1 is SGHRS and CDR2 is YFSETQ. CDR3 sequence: CASSLSGRPGGNEQYF. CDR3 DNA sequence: TGCGCCAGCAGCTTAAGTGGCCGGCCAGGGGGTAACGAGCAGTACTTC.

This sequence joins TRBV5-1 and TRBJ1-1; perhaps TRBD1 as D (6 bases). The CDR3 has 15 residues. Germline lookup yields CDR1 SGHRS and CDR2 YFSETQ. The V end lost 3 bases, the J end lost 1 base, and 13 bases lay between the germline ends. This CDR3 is CASSSTGSPNTEAFF. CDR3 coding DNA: TGCGCCAGCAGCTCAACAGGGTCACCGAACACTGAAGCTTTCTTT. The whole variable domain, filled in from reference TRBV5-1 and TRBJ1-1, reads KAGVTQTPRYLIKTRGQQVTLSCSPISGHRSVSWYQQTPGQGLQFLFEYFSETQRNKGNFPGRFSGRQFSNSRSEMNVSTLELGDSALYLCASSSTGSPNTEAFFGQGTRLTVV.

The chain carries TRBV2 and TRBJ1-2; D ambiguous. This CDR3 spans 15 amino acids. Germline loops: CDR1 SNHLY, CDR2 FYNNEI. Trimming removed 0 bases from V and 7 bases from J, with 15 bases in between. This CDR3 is CASSEADGRPGGYTF. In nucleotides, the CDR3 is TGTGCCAGCAGTGAAGCAGACGGCAGGCCCGGTGGCTACACCTTC.

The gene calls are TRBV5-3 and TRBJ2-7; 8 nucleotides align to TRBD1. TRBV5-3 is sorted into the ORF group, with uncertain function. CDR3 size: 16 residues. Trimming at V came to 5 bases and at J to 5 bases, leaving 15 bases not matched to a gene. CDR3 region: CARRLKDGQGVDEQYF. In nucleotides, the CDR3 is TGTGCCAGAAGACTTAAAGACGGACAGGGAGTGGACGAGCAGTACTTC.

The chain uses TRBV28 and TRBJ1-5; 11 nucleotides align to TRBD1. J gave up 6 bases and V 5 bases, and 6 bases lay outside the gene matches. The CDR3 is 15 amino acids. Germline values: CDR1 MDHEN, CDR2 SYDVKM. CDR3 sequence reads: CASSGQGAAAQPQHF. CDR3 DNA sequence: TGTGCCAGCAGTGGACAGGGGGCGGCTGCTCAGCCCCAGCATTTT. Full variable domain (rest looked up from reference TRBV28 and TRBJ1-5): DVKVTQSSRYLVKRTGEKVFLECVQDMDHENMFWYRQDPGLGLRLIYFSYDVKMKEKGDIPEGYSVSREKKERFSLILESASTNQTSMYLCASSGQGAAAQPQHFGDGTRLSIL.